This TCR beta chain came from a study of OX40 agonist ivuxolimab in advanced cancers. Only in-frame clones appear in the TCRdb table, and some are missing; sequencing was by immunoSEQ multiplex PCR. This sample yields under 100,000 clones, of which about four fifths are seen a single time; 0.5% to 0.65% belongs to the top ten. This TCR was recovered from an adult with an advanced solid tumor such as melanoma, head and neck, liver or kidney cancer. Sample: CD4+ or CD8+ T cells sorted from blood, taken in a trial of the OX40 agonist ivuxolimab.

The CDR3: CASSLPGMANEKLFF. The CDR3 nucleotides are TGTGCCAGCAGTTTACCGGGTATGGCTAATGAAAAACTGTTTTTT. V gene TRBV28 combines with J gene TRBJ1-4; D unclear. CDR1 MDHEN and CDR2 SYDVKM come from the germline V gene. Trimming stripped 2 bases from V and 3 bases from J, with 10 bases between. This CDR3 has 15 residues.